The 28 T cell receptor beta chains reported below all come from one sample, sequenced in a study of T cell responses to AZD1222 COVID-19 vaccine. Sequenced by immunoSEQ multiplex PCR; TCRdb stores in-frame clones only, minus some. The table lists 15,000 to 20,000 clones, approximately 80% of them singletons. Sequencing was performed on peripheral blood, taken 28 days after the second AZD1222 dose. These receptors came from an adult who received the AZD1222 COVID-19 vaccine.

The chain uses TRBV30 and TRBJ1-3; 7 bases line up with TRBD1. The CDR3 is made up of 15 amino acids. The V segment lost 5 bases and the J segment 0 bases; nucleotides outside the gene matches: 7. Germline CDR1 is GTSNPN and CDR2 is SVGIG (reference sequence). The DNA for the CDR3 is TGTGCCTGGTCGGAGGGGGCTTCCTCTGGAAACACCATATATTTT. It is translated as CAWSEGASSGNTIYF. The whole variable domain, remainder taken from reference TRBV30 and TRBJ1-3, is SQTIHQWPATLVQPVGSPLSLECTVEGTSNPNLYWYRQAAGRGLQLLFYSVGIGQISSEVPQNLSASRPQDRQFILSSKKLLLSDSGFYLCAWSEGASSGNTIYFGEGSWLTVV.

The chain recombines TRBV7-2 with TRBJ2-7; D is unresolved. CDR3 length equals 13 residues. The germline V and J ends were trimmed by 1 base and 4 bases, with 8 bases remaining between them. From germline, CDR1 is SGHTA and CDR2 FQGNSA. CDR3 region: CASSLGYQYEQYF. The CDR3 nucleotides read TGTGCCAGCAGCTTAGGTTACCAATACGAGCAGTACTTC.

The chain uses TRBV19 and TRBJ1-2; no clear D. CDR3 size: 13 residues. V dropped 1 base and J dropped 4 bases, with 7 bases sitting between them. Germline CDR1 is LNHDA and CDR2 is SQIVND (reference sequence). Written as DNA, the CDR3 is TGTGCCAGTAGTATAGGGCTCCGCTATGGCTACACCTTC. It yields the protein CASSIGLRYGYTF.

The chain joins TRBV5-4 to TRBJ1-2, with D unclear. The germline CDR1 and CDR2 sequences are SGHNT and YYREEE (reference sequence). The germline V and J ends were trimmed by 3 bases and 4 bases, with 16 bases remaining between them. The CDR3 is 15 residues long. In DNA, the CDR3 is TGTGCCAGCAGCTCTCAAAACCGGGGTAGCTATGGCTACACCTTC. Its protein product is CASSSQNRGSYGYTF. Combining the CDR3 with reference TRBV5-4 and TRBJ1-2 gives the whole variable domain ETGVTQSPTHLIKTRGQQVTLRCSSQSGHNTVSWYQQALGQGPQFIFQYYREEENGRGNFPPRFSGLQFPNYSSELNVNALELDDSALYLCASSSQNRGSYGYTFGSGTRLTVV.

The V gene is TRBV7-2, the J gene TRBJ1-4; D gene uncertain. The CDR3 loop spans 16 amino acids. V was shortened by 4 bases and J by 8 bases, with 20 bases between the two germline ends. CDR1 SGHTA and CDR2 FQGNSA come from the germline V gene. This CDR3 reads CASSSGSMGYREKLFF. The CDR3 DNA is TGTGCCAGCAGCTCTGGAAGCATGGGGTACCGGGAAAAACTGTTTTTT. Full variable domain (missing parts from reference TRBV7-2 and TRBJ1-4): GAGVSQSPSNKVTEKGKDVELRCDPISGHTALYWYRQSLGQGLEFLIYFQGNSAPDKSGLPSDRFSAERTGGSVSTLTIQRTQQEDSAVYLCASSSGSMGYREKLFFGSGTQLSVL.

This clone appeared a single time. This chain uses TRBV5-5 with TRBJ2-5; no definite D call. V shed 0 bases and J shed 3 bases, with 3 bases lying between them. CDR3 size: 12 residues. The germline V gene has CDR1 SGHKS and CDR2 YYEKEE (reference sequence). This chain's CDR3 is CASSLVEETQYF. The CDR3 DNA reads as TGTGCCAGCAGCTTGGTTGAAGAGACCCAGTACTTC. The full variable domain, completed using reference TRBV5-5 and TRBJ2-5, is DAGVTQSPTHLIKTRGQQVTLRCSPISGHKSVSWYQQVLGQGPQFIFQYYEKEERGRGNFPDRFSARQFPNYSSELNVNALLLGDSALYLCASSLVEETQYFGPGTRLLVL.

This chain connects TRBV18 to TRBJ1-1, with D possibly being TRBD1 (5 bases). V lost 6 bases and J lost 5, with 19 bases in between. The CDR3 runs to 15 residues. Germline CDR1 reads KGHSH; CDR2 reads LQKENI. The CDR3 reads CASSTGLREGTEAFF. DNA of the CDR3: TGTGCCAGCTCTACAGGTTTGCGGGAAGGTACTGAAGCTTTCTTT. Variable domain in full (rest from reference TRBV18 and TRBJ1-1): NAGVMQNPRHLVRRRGQEARLRCSPMKGHSHVYWYRQLPEEGLKFMVYLQKENIIDESGMPKERFSAEFPKEGPSILRIQQVVRGDSAAYFCASSTGLREGTEAFFGQGTRLTVV.

The J gene is TRBJ2-5, the V gene TRBV29-1; no reliable D call. In germline, CDR1 is SQVTM, CDR2 ANQGSEA. V was clipped by 3 bases and J by 4 bases, with 12 bases between them. This CDR3 contains 13 residues. Written as DNA, the CDR3 is TGCAGCGTTGATAAAAGAAAAAGAGAGACCCAGTACTTC. This codes for CSVDKRKRETQYF.

The rearrangement uses TRBV4-2 and TRBJ1-4; D call uncertain. Per germline, CDR1 LGHNA and CDR2 YNFKEQ. The CDR3 loop spans 15 amino acids. V lost 4 bases, J lost 8 bases, and 17 bases lay in between. The CDR3 DNA reads as TGTGCCAGCAGCCGAAGCCAGGACCCCGACGAAAAACTGTTTTTT. This gives the protein CASSRSQDPDEKLFF.

The chain combines TRBV24-1 with TRBJ1-5, with D perhaps TRBD1 (5 bases). V was shortened by 2 bases and J by 6 bases, with 25 bases between the two germline ends. The CDR3 runs to 19 residues. Germline lookup yields CDR1 KGHDR and CDR2 SFDVKD. Here the CDR3 DNA reads TGTGCCACCAGTGATTCCGCCGGGGGAGTGGTTATATTTGGTCAGCCCCAGCATTTT. Residues: CATSDSAGGVVIFGQPQHF.

CDR3 sequence: CASSLAGGYTEAFF. DNA for the CDR3: TGTGCCAGCAGCTTAGCTGGGGGCTACACTGAAGCTTTCTTT. V usage is TRBV7-2 and J usage is TRBJ1-1, with D tentatively TRBD1 (6 bases). The germline V gene encodes CDR1 SGHTA and CDR2 FQGNSA. The CDR3 has 14 amino acids. Trimming pared 0 bases from V and 3 bases from J, leaving 8 bases between.

V gene TRBV12-5 combines with J gene TRBJ1-5; TRBD1 aligns across 10 bases. The V gene's germline CDR1 is LGHNT and CDR2 FRNRAP. Losses at the gene ends were 3 bases for V and 0 bases for J; bases not matched to a gene: 8. This CDR3 contains 18 residues. This chain's CDR3 is CASGFGRDRGHSNQPQHF. Here the CDR3 DNA reads TGTGCTAGTGGTTTCGGTAGGGACAGGGGACATAGCAATCAGCCCCAGCATTTT. Full variable domain (outside the CDR3, taken from reference TRBV12-5 and TRBJ1-5): DARVTQTPRHKVTEMGQEVTMRCQPILGHNTVFWYRQTMMQGLELLAYFRNRAPLDDSGMPKDRFSAEMPDATLATLKIQPSEPRDSAVYFCASGFGRDRGHSNQPQHFGDGTRLSIL.

The chain couples TRBV9 to TRBJ1-2; 7 bases match TRBD1. CDR1 and CDR2 (germline): SGDLS, YYNGEE. CDR3 size: 15 residues. V gave up 0 bases and J gave up 4 bases; unmatched junction bases: 6. The CDR3 coding sequence is TGTGCCAGCAGCGTAGGAGTGGGACAGTCCTATGGCTACACCTTC. Protein product: CASSVGVGQSYGYTF.

This chain connects TRBV2 to TRBJ1-1; 7 positions agree with TRBD1. This CDR3 has 14 amino acids. Per germline, CDR1 SNHLY and CDR2 FYNNEI. V was clipped by 5 bases and J by 0 bases; unmatched bases: 3. CDR3 residues: CASSWGQMNTEAFF. The CDR3 coding sequence is TGTGCCAGCAGTTGGGGACAGATGAACACTGAAGCTTTCTTT.

The chain recombines TRBV18 with TRBJ1-5, with a possible D match to TRBD1 (6 bases). V lost 1 base to trimming and J lost 7 bases, with 17 bases between them. This CDR3 contains 16 residues. The germline gives CDR1 KGHSH, CDR2 LQKENI. This chain's CDR3 is CASSPLQRGHGQPQHF. In nucleotides, the CDR3 is TGTGCCAGCTCACCACTACAGAGGGGACACGGGCAGCCCCAGCATTTT.

The J gene is TRBJ2-6, the V gene TRBV6-2 or TRBV6-3; 11 nucleotides match TRBD2. The CDR3 has 18 amino acids. V lost 5 bases, J lost 1 base, and 7 bases stayed unmatched. Germline V gene lookup returns CDR1 MNHEY and CDR2 SVGEGT. CDR3 in DNA: TGTGCCAGCAGTAAGACTAGCGGGGTGACTTCTGGGGCCAACGTCCTGACTTTC. Its translation is CASSKTSGVTSGANVLTF.

The chain employs TRBV5-1 and TRBJ2-1, with 8 positions matching TRBD1. Trimming took 4 bases from V and 0 from J; bases not matched to a gene: 6. Germline CDR1 SGHRS, CDR2 YFSETQ. The CDR3 loop spans 16 amino acids. As DNA, the CDR3 is TGCGCCAGCAGCCTGGGACAGGCGCCCTCCTACAATGAGCAGTTCTTC. As protein: CASSLGQAPSYNEQFF.

The chain has TRBV2 and TRBJ1-2; D is undetermined. This CDR3 is built from 13 residues. The germline V and J ends were trimmed by 5 bases and 2 bases, with 9 bases remaining between them. Germline V gives CDR1 SNHLY, CDR2 FYNNEI. The CDR3 protein is CASSSGVNYGYTF. The CDR3 nucleotides read TGTGCCAGCAGTTCCGGGGTGAACTATGGCTACACCTTC.

The chain joins TRBV5-4 to TRBJ2-7; 7 nucleotides line up with TRBD2. Germline V gene data show CDR1 as SGHNT and CDR2 as YYREEE (reference sequence). After removal of 5 bases from V and 4 bases from J, the junction contained 9 bases not matched to a gene. CDR3 size: 14 residues. The CDR3 DNA follows: TGTGCCAGCAGTGCCGGGACTACCCTGTACGAGCAGTACTTC. Translated, it gives CASSAGTTLYEQYF.

V and J are TRBV19 and TRBJ1-2, with 7 bases matching TRBD1. V was clipped by 10 bases and J by 4 bases; unmatched bases: 9. The CDR3 is 13 amino acids. Germline V gene sequence: CDR1 LNHDA, CDR2 SQIVND (reference sequence). For the CDR3, the DNA is TGTGCCACACGGACAGGCGAGCTCTATGGCTACACCTTC. Amino acids: CATRTGELYGYTF. Complete variable domain (other parts from reference TRBV19 and TRBJ1-2): DGGITQSPKYLFRKEGQNVTLSCEQNLNHDAMYWYRQDPGQGLRLIYYSQIVNDFQKGDIAEGYSVSREKKESFPLTVTSAQKNPTAFYLCATRTGELYGYTFGSGTRLTVV.

This clone was picked up a small number of times. DNA of the CDR3: TGTGCTAGTGGTTTGGTACCGGGACAGGGTTACAATCAGCCCCAGCATTTT. Translation gives CASGLVPGQGYNQPQHF. The chain employs TRBV12-5 and TRBJ1-5, with 9 bases matching TRBD1. CDR1 is LGHNT, CDR2 FRNRAP, per germline. The ends lost 0 bases at V and 3 bases at J; junction bases unmatched: 6. The CDR3 has 17 amino acids.

CDR3 sequence reads: CASSLATGVASTDTQYF. The CDR3 region has the DNA TGTGCCAGCTCACTGGCAACAGGCGTTGCTAGCACAGATACGCAGTATTTT. The chain uses TRBV18 and TRBJ2-3, with a tentative D call TRBD1 (5 bases). V lost 4 bases, J lost 0 bases, and 17 bases lay in between. The germline CDR1 and CDR2 sequences are KGHSH and LQKENI. The CDR3 loop spans 17 amino acids.

The J gene is TRBJ1-2, the V gene TRBV3-1 (or the pseudogene TRBV3-2); D ambiguous. The germline V gene has CDR1 LGHDT and CDR2 YNNKEL (reference sequence). This CDR3 is built from 14 residues. The ends were cut back, 0 bases at V and 3 bases at J, with 8 bases in the middle. CDR3: CASSQEVGDYGYTF. CDR3 coding DNA: TGTGCCAGCAGCCAAGAAGTCGGGGACTATGGCTACACCTTC.

The chain has TRBV7-2 and TRBJ1-5, with 7 bases lining up with TRBD1. The CDR3 is 15 residues long. Germline loops: CDR1 SGHTA, CDR2 FQGNSA. The J segment lost 2 bases and the V segment lost 5 bases, leaving 6 bases of the junction unmatched. The CDR3 DNA follows: TGTGCCAGCAGCCAAACCACAGGGGGCAATCAGCCCCAGCATTTT. Amino acid sequence: CASSQTTGGNQPQHF.

The chain combines TRBV5-6 with TRBJ2-7; no clear D gene. Trimming took 7 bases from V and 3 from J, leaving 8 bases between them. Germline-derived CDR1 and CDR2 are SGHDT and YYEEEE. The length of the CDR3 is 11 residues. The CDR3: CASGGFYEQYF. The DNA of the CDR3 is TGTGCCAGCGGCGGATTCTACGAGCAGTACTTC.

The chain joins TRBV5-4 to TRBJ1-2; D gene unclear. Germline lookup yields CDR1 SGHNT and CDR2 YYREEE (reference sequence). The CDR3 extends over 13 amino acids. V lost 6 bases and J lost 4, with 13 bases in between. CDR3 amino acids: CASKSPGGYGYTF. CDR3 sequence (DNA): TGTGCCAGCAAGAGCCCGGGTGGCTATGGCTACACCTTC.

The V gene is TRBV10-3, the J gene TRBJ2-1; D may be TRBD2 (5 bases). Germline CDR1 is ENHRY and CDR2 is SYGVKD. The CDR3 runs 13 residues. Trimming shortened V by 2 bases and J by 4 bases, and 6 bases separated the two germline ends. DNA for the CDR3: TGTGCCATCAGTGAGGGCGGGTACAATGAGCAGTTCTTC. It codes for CAISEGGYNEQFF.

The rearrangement uses TRBV10-1 and TRBJ2-2; 10 bases line up with TRBD2. This CDR3 region has 17 residues. Germline V gives CDR1 WNHNN, CDR2 SYGVQD (reference sequence). Trimming cost V 8 bases and J 0 bases; bases outside gene matches: 9. CDR3 in DNA: TGCGCCAGCCCTAGGACTAGCGGTAATGCGAACACCGGGGAGCTGTTTTTT. This sequence encodes CASPRTSGNANTGELFF.